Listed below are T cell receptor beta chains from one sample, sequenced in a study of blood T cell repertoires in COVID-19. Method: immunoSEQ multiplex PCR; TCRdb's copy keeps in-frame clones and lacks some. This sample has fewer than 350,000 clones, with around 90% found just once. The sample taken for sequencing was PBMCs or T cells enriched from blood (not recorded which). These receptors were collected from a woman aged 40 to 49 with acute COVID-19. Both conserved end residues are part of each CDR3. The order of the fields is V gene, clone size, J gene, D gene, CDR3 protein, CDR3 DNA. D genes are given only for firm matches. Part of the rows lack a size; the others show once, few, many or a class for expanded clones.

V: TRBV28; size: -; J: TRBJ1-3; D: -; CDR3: CASSLSRVEASGNTIYF; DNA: TGTGCCAGCAGTCTTTCCAGGGTGGAAGCCTCTGGAAACACCATATATTTT
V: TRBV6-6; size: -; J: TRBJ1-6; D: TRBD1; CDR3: CASFQGAPPLHF; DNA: TGTGCCAGCTTCCAGGGGGCTCCACCCCTCCACTTT
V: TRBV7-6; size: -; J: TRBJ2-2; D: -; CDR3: CASSSYGQGWNTGELFF; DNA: TGTGCCAGCAGCTCGTATGGGCAGGGCTGGAACACCGGGGAGCTGTTTTTT
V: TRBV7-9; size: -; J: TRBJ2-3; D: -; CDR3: CASSTDTQYF; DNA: TGTGCCAGCAGTACTGATACGCAGTATTTT
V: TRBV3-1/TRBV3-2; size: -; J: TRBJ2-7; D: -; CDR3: CASSPGAYEQYF; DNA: TGTGCCAGCAGCCCGGGGGCCTACGAGCAGTACTTC
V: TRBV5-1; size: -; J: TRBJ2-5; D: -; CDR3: CASSRGRADQKETQYF; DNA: TGCGCCAGCAGCCGTGGCAGGGCGGACCAAAAAGAGACCCAGTACTTC
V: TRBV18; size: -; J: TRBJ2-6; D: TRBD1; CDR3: CASSPTIFGQGVIAGANVLTF; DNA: TGTGCCAGCTCACCAACTATCTTCGGACAGGGGGTCATAGCTGGGGCCAACGTCCTGACTTTC
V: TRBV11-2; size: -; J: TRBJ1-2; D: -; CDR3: CASSPLDYGYTF; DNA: TGTGCCAGCAGCCCCCTTGACTATGGCTACACCTTC
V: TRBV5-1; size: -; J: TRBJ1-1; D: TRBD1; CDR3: CASSLAQGADTEAFF; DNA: TGCGCCAGCAGCTTGGCACAGGGGGCCGACACTGAAGCTTTCTTT
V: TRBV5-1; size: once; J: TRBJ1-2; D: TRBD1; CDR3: CASSKGQGLGGYTF; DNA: TGCGCCAGCAGCAAGGGACAGGGGTTAGGGGGCTACACCTTC
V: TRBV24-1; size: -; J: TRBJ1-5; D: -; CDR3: CATRGGGVQISNQPQHF; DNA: TGTGCCACCAGGGGTGGTGGAGTCCAGATTAGCAATCAGCCCCAGCATTTT
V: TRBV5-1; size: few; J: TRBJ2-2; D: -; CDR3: CASSSYRAANTGELFF; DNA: TGCGCCAGCAGCTCGTACAGGGCCGCGAACACCGGGGAGCTGTTTTTT
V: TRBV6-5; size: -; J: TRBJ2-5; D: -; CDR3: CASSRPTGNEETQYF; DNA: TGTGCCAGCAGCCGCCCTACAGGGAACGAAGAGACCCAGTACTTC
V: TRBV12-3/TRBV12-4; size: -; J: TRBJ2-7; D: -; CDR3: CASSPGDSYEQYF; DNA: TGTGCCAGCAGTCCAGGGGACTCCTACGAGCAGTACTTC
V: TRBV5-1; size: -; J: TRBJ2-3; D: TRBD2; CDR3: CASSLALRGGPDTQYF; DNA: TGCGCCAGCAGCTTGGCCTTACGGGGGGGCCCAGATACGCAGTATTTT
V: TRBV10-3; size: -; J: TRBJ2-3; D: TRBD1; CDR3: CAISEGTGVPRADTQYF; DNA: TGTGCCATCAGTGAAGGGACAGGAGTACCCCGCGCAGATACGCAGTATTTT
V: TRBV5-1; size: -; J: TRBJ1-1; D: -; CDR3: CASSFERPNTEAFF; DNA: TGCGCCAGCAGCTTCGAGAGGCCCAACACTGAAGCTTTCTTT
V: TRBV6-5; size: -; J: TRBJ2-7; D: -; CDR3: CASSYSGGVYEQYF; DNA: TGTGCCAGCAGTTACTCGGGGGGAGTCTACGAGCAGTACTTC
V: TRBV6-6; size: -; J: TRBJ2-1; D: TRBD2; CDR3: CASGAGVDGEQFF; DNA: TGTGCCAGCGGGGCGGGAGTAGACGGGGAGCAGTTCTTC
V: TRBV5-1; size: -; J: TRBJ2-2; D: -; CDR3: CASSLAAAVPGELFF; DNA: TGCGCCAGCAGCTTGGCCGCGGCAGTGCCCGGGGAGCTGTTTTTT
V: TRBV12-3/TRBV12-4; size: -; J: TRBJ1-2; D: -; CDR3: CASTSDYSNGYTF; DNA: TGTGCCAGCACCTCCGATTACAGTAATGGCTACACCTTC
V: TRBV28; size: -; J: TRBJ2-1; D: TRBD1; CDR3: CASSPRQGMNNEQFF; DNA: TGTGCCAGCAGTCCGAGACAGGGGATGAACAATGAGCAGTTCTTC
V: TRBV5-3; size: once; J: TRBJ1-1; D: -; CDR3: CARSGTGKNTEAFF; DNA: TGTGCCAGAAGCGGTACAGGGAAGAACACTGAAGCTTTCTTT
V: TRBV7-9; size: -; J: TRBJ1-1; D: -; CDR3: CASLFGRGTEAFF; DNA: TGTGCCAGCCTCTTTGGAAGGGGCACTGAAGCTTTCTTT
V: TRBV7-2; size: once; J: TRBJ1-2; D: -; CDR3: CASSQAVQGIYGYTF; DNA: TGTGCCAGCAGTCAAGCAGTCCAGGGGATCTATGGCTACACCTTC
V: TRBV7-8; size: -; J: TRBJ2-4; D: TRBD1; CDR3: CASSLADRAQAKNIQYF; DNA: TGTGCCAGCAGCTTAGCAGACAGGGCGCAGGCCAAAAACATTCAGTACTTC
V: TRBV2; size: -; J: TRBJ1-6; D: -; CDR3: CASSQRQLGSPLHF; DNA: TGTGCCAGCAGCCAAAGACAGTTAGGGTCACCCCTCCACTTT
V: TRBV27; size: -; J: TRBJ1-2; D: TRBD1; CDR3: CASSPRGLHYGYTF; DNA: TGTGCCAGCAGTCCCAGGGGGCTTCACTATGGCTACACCTTC
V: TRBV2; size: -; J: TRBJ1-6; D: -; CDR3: CASSGDRDRSPLHF; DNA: TGTGCCAGCAGTGGTGACAGAGACCGTTCACCCCTCCACTTT
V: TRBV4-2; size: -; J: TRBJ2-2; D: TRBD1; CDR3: CASSQDYRGRTGELFF; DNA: TGTGCCAGCAGCCAAGACTACAGGGGGCGCACCGGGGAGCTGTTTTTT